This T cell receptor (beta chain) originates from a study of beta chain features in type 1 diabetes. A word on this clone: As yet, its antigen is unknown.

Whole-study findings and limits: Moderate but significant shortening of TCRB CDR3s was recorded in all four CD4+ subsets from Type 1 diabetes patients. High TCR expression in some cells could lead to their over-representation in cDNA sequencing. Patients with type 1 diabetes carried fewer insertions and had more deletions at their VDJ junctions.

Germline V gene sequence: CDR1 LGHNA, CDR2 YSLEER. J gave up 1 base and V 3 bases, and 3 bases lay outside the gene matches. This CDR3 comprises 15 residues. Every isolated RNA sample was fully reverse transcribed, so sequencing captured expressed TCRB transcripts. Read counts averaged roughly 4 million for samples of naive, central memory and regulatory T cells. Repertoires were generated with immunoSEQ multiplex PCR, while TCRdb's copy carries only in-frame clones and drops some. This sample has roughly 140,000 clones, with 10% to 13% found just once. Input material: central memory CD4+ T cells from blood. The chain uses TRBV4-3 and TRBJ2-5, with 9 bases fitting TRBD1. This sequence originates from a man aged 25-45 years with type 1 diabetes. The CDR3 sequence: CASSQGQGPQETQYF. In nucleotides, the CDR3 is TGCGCCAGCAGCCAGGGACAGGGCCCCCAAGAGACCCAGTACTTC.